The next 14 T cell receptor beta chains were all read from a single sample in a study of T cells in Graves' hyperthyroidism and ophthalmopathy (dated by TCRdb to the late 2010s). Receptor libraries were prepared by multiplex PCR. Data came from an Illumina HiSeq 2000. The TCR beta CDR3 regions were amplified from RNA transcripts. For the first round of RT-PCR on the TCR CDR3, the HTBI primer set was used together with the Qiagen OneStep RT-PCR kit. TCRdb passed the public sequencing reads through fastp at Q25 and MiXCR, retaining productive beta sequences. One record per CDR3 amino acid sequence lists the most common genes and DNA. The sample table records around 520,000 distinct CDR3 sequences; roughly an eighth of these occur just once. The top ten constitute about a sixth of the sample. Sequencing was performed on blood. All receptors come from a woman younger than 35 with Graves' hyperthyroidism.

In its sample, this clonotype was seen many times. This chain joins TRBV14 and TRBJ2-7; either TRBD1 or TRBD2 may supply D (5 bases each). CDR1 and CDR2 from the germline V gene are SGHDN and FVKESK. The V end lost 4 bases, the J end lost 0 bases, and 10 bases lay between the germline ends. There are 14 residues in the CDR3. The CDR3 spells CASSRFGGSYEQYV. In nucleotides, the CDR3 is TGTGCCAGCAGCCGATTTGGGGGCTCCTACGAGCAGTACGTC.

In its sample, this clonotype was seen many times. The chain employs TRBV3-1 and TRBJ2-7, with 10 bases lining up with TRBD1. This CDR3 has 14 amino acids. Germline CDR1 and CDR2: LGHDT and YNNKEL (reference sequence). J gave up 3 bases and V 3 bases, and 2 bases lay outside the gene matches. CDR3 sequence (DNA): TGTGCCAGCAGCCACGGACAGGGGGTCTACGAGCAGTACTTC. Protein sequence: CASSHGQGVYEQYF.

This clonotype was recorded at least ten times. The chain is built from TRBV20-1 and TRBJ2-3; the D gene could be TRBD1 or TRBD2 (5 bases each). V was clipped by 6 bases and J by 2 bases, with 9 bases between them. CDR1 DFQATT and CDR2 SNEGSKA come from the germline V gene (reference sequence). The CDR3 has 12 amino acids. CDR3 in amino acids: CSAGVNTDTQYF. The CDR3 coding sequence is TGCAGTGCGGGGGTAAACACAGATACGCAGTATTTT.

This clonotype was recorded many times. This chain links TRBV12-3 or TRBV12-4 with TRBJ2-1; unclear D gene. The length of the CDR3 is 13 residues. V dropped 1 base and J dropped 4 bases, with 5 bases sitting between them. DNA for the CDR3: TGTGCCAGCAGTTTAGTGGGATACAATGAGCAGTTCTTC. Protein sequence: CASSLVGYNEQFF.

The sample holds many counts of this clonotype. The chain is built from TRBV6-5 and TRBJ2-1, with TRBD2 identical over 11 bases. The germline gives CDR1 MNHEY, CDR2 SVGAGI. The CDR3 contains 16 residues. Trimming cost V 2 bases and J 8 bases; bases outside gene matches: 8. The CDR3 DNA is TGTGCCAGCAGTTACCGATCTAGCGGGAGGTGGGATGAGCAGTTCTTC. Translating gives CASSYRSSGRWDEQFF.

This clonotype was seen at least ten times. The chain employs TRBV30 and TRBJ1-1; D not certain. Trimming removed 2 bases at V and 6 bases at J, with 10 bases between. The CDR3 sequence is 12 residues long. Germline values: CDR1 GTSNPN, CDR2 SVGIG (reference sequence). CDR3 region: CAWSRPPAEAFF. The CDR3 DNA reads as TGTGCCTGGAGTAGGCCTCCGGCTGAAGCTTTCTTT.

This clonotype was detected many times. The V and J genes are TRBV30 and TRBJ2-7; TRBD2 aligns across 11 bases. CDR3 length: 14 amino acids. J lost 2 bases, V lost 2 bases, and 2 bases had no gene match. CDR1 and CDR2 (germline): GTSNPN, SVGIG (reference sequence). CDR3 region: CAWSKLAGAYEQYV. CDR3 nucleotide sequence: TGTGCCTGGAGTAAACTAGCGGGAGCCTACGAGCAGTACGTC.

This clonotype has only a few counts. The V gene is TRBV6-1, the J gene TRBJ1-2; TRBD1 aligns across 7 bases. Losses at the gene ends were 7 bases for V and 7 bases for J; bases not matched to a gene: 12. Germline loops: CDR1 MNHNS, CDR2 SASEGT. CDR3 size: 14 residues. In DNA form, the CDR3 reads TGTGCCAGCACCATTAGACAGGGAGAGGTTGGCTACACCTTC. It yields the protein CASTIRQGEVGYTF.

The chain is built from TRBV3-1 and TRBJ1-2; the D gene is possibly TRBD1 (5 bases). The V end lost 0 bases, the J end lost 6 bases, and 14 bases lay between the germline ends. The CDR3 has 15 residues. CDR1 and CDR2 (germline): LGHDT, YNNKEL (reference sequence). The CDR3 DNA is TGTGCCAGCAGCCAAGATGTTAGCAGGGACGATGGCTACACCTTC. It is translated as CASSQDVSRDDGYTF.

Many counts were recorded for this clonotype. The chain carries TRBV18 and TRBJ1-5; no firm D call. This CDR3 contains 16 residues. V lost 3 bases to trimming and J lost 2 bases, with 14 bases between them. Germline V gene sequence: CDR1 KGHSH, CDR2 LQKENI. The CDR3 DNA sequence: TGTGCCAGCTCACCTCAAGGCGCAGTAGGCAATCAGCCCCAGCATTTT. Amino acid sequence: CASSPQGAVGNQPQHF.

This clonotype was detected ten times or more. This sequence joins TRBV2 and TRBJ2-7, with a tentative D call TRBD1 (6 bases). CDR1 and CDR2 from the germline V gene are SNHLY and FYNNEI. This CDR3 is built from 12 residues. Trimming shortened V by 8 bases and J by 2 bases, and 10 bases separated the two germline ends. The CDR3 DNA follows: TGTGCCAGCCGGGACATCGCCTACGAGCAGTACGTC. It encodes CASRDIAYEQYV.

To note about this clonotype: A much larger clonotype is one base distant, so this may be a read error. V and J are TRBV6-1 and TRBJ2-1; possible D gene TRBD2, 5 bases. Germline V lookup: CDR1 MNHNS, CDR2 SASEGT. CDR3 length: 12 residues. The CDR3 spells CAGSEVGSLQFF. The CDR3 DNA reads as TGTGCCGGCAGTGAAGTGGGGAGTCTCCAGTTCTTC.

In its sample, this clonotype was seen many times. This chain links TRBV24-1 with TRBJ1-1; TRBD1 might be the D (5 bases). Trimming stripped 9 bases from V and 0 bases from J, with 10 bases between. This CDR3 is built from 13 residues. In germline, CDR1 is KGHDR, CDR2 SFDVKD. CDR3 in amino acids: CATSGAMNTEAFF. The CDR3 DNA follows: TGTGCCACCTCCGGGGCCATGAACACTGAAGCTTTCTTT.

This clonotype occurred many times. The chain's CDR3 is CSARGRQMNTEAFF. The CDR3 DNA follows: TGCAGTGCTAGAGGGAGACAGATGAACACTGAAGCTTTCTTT. The chain couples TRBV20-1 to TRBJ1-1; D is possibly TRBD1 (5 bases). The CDR3 covers 14 residues. Deletions cut 1 base from V and 0 bases from J, with 9 bases between. Germline CDR1 is DFQATT and CDR2 is SNEGSKA (reference sequence).